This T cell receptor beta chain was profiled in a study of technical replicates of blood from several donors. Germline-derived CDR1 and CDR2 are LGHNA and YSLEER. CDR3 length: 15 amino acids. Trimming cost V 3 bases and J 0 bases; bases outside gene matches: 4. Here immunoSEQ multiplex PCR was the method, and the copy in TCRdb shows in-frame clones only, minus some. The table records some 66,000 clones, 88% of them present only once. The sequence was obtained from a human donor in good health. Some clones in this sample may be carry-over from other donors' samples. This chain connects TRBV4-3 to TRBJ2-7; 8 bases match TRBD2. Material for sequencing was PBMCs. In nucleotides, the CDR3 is TGCGCCAGCAGCCAGAAAGCGGGGGTCTCCTACGAGCAGTACTTC. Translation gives CASSQKAGVSYEQYF.